This paragraph covers one T cell receptor (beta chain) sequence. TCRdb reanalysed the 5' RACE reads using MiXCR and keeps one entry per CDR3 protein. The repertoire has about 41,000 distinct CDR3 sequences, 29% of them found once; the top ten carry 3.5% to 4.5%. V was pared by 7 bases and J by 0 bases, with 15 bases between. This CDR3 contains 15 residues. Germline CDR1 reads SGHRS; CDR2 reads YFSETQ. This TCR came from a female donor with breast cancer. The chain carries TRBV5-1 and TRBJ2-3; the D gene is possibly TRBD2 (5 bases). The material sequenced was memory CD4+ T cells sorted from a lymph node. Subset reported: memory CD4+ T cells, CD4+CD45RO+CD25-. The CDR3 DNA reads TGCGCCAGCCTCCAGGCTAGCCTTAGCACAGATACGCAGTATTTT. Translation gives CASLQASLSTDTQYF.